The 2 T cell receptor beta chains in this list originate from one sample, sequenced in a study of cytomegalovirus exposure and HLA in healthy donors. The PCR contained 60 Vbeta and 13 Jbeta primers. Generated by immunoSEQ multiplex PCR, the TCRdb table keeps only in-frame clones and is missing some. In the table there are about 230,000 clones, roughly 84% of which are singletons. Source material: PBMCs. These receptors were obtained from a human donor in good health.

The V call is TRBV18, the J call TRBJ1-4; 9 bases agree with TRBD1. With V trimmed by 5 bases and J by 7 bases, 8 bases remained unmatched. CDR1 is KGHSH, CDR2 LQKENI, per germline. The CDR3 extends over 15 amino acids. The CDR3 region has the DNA TGTGCCAGCTCAAGCCCGGGACAGGGAATTGAAAAACTGTTTTTT. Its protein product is CASSSPGQGIEKLFF.

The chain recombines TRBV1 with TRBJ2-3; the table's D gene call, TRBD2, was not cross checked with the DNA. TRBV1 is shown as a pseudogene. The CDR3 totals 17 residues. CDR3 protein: CTSSQTGRGGSTDTQYF. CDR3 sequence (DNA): TGCACCAGCAGCCAAACGGGAAGGGGAGGGAGCACAGATACGCAGTATTTT.